The clone carrying this T cell receptor beta chain was observed a single time. Its antigen is not identified. Indicated treatment: oral pan-JAK inhibitor, 5-10 mg twice daily. Trimming stripped 2 bases from V and 1 base from J, with 8 bases between. Germline loops: CDR1 SGHTA, CDR2 FQGTGA. CDR3 length equals 14 residues. This record belongs to a study of CD8+ T cells in alopecia areata. Points from the study as a whole: Higher clonality and more expanded CD8+ clones appeared in lesional than normal scalp. Among the 100 top clones, expanded CD8+ clones, like scalp clonality, were significantly decreased by tofacitinib.

Investigators isolated RNA and reverse transcribed it into cDNA to act as the sequencing template. Libraries were prepared by immunoSEQ multiplex PCR; TCRdb keeps only in-frame clonotypes and omits some of them. The repertoire includes roughly 120,000 clones, approximately 53% of them detected once, and roughly 0.5% sits in the top ten. The rearrangement links TRBV7-3 to TRBJ2-5; D gene ambiguous. The sample in question was CD4+ T cells sorted from blood, obtained at week 4, from a patient treated with tofacitinib. This receptor was identified in a human donor with alopecia areata. CDR3 residues: CASSLRDTQETQYF. The CDR3 DNA sequence: TGTGCCAGCAGCTTACGAGACACCCAAGAGACCCAGTACTTC.